This T cell receptor (beta chain) was retrieved from a study of blood T cell repertoires in COVID-19. The overall study: Both acute and convalescent COVID-19 samples were obtained from the United States, Italy and Spain. The analysed material was cDNA or gDNA that came from T cells, B-cell-depleted T cells, or PBMCs.

Sequenced by immunoSEQ multiplex PCR; TCRdb stores in-frame clones only, minus some. The sample shows over 60,000 clones, less than 85% of them seen only once. This clonotype was obtained from an elderly man with active COVID-19. The specimen was peripheral blood.

The CDR3: CASSFLAGGDNEQFF. The CDR3 DNA reads as TGTGCCAGCAGCTTTTTAGCGGGAGGAGACAATGAGCAGTTCTTC. V gene TRBV7-9 combines with J gene TRBJ2-1; TRBD2 matches at 10 bases. After removal of 3 bases from V and 5 bases from J, the junction contained 4 bases not matched to a gene. The germline CDR1 and CDR2 sequences are SEHNR and FQNEAQ (reference sequence). The CDR3 runs to 15 residues. The full variable domain, its missing parts supplied by reference TRBV7-9 and TRBJ2-1, is DTGVSQNPRHKITKRGQNVTFRCDPISEHNRLYWYRQTLGQGPEFLTYFQNEAQLEKSRLLSDRFSAERPKGSFSTLEIQRTEQGDSAMYLCASSFLAGGDNEQFFGPGTRLTVL.